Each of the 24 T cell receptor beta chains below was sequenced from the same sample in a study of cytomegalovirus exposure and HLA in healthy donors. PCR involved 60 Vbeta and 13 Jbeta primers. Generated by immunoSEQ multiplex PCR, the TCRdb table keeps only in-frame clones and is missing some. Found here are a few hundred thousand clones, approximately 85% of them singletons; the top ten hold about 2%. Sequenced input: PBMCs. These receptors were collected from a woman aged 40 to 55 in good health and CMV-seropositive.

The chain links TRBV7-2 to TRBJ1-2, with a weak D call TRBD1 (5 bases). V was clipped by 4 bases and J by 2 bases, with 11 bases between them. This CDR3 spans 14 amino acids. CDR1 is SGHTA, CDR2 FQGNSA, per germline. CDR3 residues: CASSSHQGNYGYTF. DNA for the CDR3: TGTGCCAGCAGCTCCCACCAGGGAAACTATGGCTACACCTTC.

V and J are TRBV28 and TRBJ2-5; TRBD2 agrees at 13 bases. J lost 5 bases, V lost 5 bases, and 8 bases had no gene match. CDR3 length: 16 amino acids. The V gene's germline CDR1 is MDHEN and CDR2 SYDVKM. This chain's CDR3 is CASSPSELAGGETQYF. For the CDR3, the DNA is TGTGCCAGCAGTCCATCGGAACTAGCGGGGGGGGAGACCCAGTACTTC.

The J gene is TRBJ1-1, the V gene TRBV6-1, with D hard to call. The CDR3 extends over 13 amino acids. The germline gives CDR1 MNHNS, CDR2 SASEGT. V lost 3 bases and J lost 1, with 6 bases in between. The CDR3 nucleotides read TGTGCCAGCAGTGAGAACAGGAACACTGAAGCTTTCTTT. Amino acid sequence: CASSENRNTEAFF.

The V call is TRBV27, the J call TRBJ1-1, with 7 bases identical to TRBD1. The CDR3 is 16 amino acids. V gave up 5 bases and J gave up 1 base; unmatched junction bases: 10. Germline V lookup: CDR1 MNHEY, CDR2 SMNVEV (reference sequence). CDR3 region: CASSPRGSVGNTEAFF. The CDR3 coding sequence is TGTGCCAGCAGTCCCAGGGGGTCGGTTGGGAACACTGAAGCTTTCTTT.

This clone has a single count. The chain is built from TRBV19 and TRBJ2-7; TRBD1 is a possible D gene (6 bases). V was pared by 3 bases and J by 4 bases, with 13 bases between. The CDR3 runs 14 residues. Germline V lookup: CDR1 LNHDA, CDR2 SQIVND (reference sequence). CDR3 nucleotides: TGTGCCAGTAGTATCAGGGGCGGATTATACGAGCAGTACTTC. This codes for CASSIRGGLYEQYF.

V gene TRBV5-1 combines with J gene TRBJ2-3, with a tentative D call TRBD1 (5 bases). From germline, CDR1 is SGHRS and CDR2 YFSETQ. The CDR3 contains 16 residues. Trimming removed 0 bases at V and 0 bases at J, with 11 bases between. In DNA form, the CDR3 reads TGCGCCAGCAGCTTGGGTCCAGGGCAAAGCACAGATACGCAGTATTTT. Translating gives CASSLGPGQSTDTQYF.

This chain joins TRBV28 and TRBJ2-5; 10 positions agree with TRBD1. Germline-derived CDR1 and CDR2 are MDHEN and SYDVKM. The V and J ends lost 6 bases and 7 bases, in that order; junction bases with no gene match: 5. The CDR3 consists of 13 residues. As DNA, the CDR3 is TGTGCCAGCAGCCCGGACAGGGGGGGGACCCAGTACTTC. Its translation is CASSPDRGGTQYF.

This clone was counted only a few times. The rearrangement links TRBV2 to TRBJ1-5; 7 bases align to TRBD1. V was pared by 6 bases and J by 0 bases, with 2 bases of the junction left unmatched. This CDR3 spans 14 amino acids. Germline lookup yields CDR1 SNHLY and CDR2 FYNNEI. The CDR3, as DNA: TGTGCCAGCAGATCAGGGGGTAGCAATCAGCCCCAGCATTTT. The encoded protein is CASRSGGSNQPQHF.

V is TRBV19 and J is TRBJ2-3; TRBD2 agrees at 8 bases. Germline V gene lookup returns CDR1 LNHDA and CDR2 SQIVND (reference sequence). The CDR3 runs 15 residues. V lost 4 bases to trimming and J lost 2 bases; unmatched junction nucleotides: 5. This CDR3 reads CASSTQAGDTDTQYF. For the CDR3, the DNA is TGTGCCAGTAGTACCCAAGCGGGAGACACAGATACGCAGTATTTT.

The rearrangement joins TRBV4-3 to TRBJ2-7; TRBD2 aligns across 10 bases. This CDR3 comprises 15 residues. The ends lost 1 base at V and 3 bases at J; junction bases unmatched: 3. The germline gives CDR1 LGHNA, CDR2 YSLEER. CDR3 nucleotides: TGCGCCAGCAGCCAAGCGAGCGGGAGGGGCTACGAGCAGTACTTC. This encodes CASSQASGRGYEQYF.

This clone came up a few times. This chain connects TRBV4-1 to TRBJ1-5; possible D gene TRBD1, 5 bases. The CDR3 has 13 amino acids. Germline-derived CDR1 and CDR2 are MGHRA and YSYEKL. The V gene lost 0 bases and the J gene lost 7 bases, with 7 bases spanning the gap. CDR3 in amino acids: CASSQDREQPQHF. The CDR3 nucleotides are TGCGCCAGCAGCCAAGACAGGGAACAGCCCCAGCATTTT.

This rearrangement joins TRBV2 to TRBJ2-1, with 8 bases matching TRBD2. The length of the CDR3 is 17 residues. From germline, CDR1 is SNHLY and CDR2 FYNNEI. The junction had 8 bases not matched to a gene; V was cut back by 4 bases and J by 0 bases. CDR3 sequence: CASSGAGATRSYNEQFF. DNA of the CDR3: TGTGCCAGCAGTGGAGCGGGAGCAACCCGCTCCTACAATGAGCAGTTCTTC. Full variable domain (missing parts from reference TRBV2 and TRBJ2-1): EPEVTQTPSHQVTQMGQEVILRCVPISNHLYFYWYRQILGQKVEFLVSFYNNEISEKSEIFDDQFSVERPDGSNFTLKIRSTKLEDSAMYFCASSGAGATRSYNEQFFGPGTRLTVL.

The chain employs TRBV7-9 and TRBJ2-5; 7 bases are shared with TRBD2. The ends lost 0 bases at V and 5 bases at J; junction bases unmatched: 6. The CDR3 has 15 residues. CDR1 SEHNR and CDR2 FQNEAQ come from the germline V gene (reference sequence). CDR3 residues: CASSLAGGRGETQYF. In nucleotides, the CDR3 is TGTGCCAGCAGCTTAGCGGGCGGGAGAGGTGAGACCCAGTACTTC. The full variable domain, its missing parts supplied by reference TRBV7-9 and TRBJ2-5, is DTGVSQNPRHKITKRGQNVTFRCDPISEHNRLYWYRQTLGQGPEFLTYFQNEAQLEKSRLLSDRFSAERPKGSFSTLEIQRTEQGDSAMYLCASSLAGGRGETQYFGPGTRLLVL.

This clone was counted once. The CDR3, as DNA: TGTGCCTGGATGGGCCTAGGGGACACTGAAGCTTTCTTT. Translation: CAWMGLGDTEAFF. The gene calls are TRBV30 and TRBJ1-1, with TRBD1 as a possible D gene (5 bases). CDR3 size: 13 residues. Germline V gives CDR1 GTSNPN, CDR2 SVGIG (reference sequence). Trimming stripped 4 bases from V and 3 bases from J, with 12 bases between.

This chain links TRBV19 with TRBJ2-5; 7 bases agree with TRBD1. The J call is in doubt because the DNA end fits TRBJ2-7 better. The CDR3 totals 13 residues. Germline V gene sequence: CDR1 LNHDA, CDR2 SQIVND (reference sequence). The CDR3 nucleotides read TGTGCCAGTAGTAATTCCAGGGGGTACGAGCAGTACTTC. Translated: CASSNSRGYEQYF.

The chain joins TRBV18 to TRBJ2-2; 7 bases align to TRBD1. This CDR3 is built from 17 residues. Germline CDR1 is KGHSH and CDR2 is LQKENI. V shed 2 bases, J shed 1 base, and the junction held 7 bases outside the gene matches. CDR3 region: CASSPGATGVNTGELFF. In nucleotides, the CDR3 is TGTGCCAGCTCACCAGGAGCTACAGGGGTGAACACCGGGGAGCTGTTTTTT.

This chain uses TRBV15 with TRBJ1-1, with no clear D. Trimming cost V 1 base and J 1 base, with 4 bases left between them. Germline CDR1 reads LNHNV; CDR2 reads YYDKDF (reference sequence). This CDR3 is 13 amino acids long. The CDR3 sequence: CATSRGRNTEAFF. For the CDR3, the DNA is TGTGCCACCAGCAGAGGTCGGAACACTGAAGCTTTCTTT.

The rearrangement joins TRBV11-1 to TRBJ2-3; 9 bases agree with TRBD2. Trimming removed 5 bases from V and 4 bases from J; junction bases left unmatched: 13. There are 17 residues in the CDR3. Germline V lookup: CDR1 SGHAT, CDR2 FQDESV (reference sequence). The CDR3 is CASSPGGRASYPDTQYF. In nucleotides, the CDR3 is TGTGCCAGCAGCCCCGGCGGGAGGGCCAGTTACCCAGATACGCAGTATTTT.

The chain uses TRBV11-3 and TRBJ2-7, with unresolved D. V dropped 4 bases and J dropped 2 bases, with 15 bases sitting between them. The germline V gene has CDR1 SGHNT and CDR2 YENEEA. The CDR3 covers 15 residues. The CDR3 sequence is CASSSRNEPPYEQYF. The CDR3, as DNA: TGTGCCAGCAGCTCCAGGAATGAACCCCCCTACGAGCAGTACTTC.

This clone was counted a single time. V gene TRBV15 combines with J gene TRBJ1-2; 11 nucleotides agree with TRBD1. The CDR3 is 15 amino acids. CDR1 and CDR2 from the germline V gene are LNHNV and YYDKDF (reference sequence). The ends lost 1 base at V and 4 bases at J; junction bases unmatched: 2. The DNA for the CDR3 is TGTGCCACCAGCAGAGGGACAGGGGGCGCCTATGGCTACACCTTC. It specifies CATSRGTGGAYGYTF.

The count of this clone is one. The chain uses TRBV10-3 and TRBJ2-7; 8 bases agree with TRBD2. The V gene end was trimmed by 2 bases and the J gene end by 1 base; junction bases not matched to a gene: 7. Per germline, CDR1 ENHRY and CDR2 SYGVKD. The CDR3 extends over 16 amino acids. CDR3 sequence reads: CAISELATSGSYEQYF. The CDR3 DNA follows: TGTGCCATCAGTGAGCTTGCCACTAGCGGATCCTACGAGCAGTACTTC.

The CDR3 is CASSLREGSYEQFF. Here the CDR3 DNA reads TGTGCCAGCAGCTTGCGGGAGGGTAGCTATGAGCAGTTCTTC. The chain carries TRBV7-7 and TRBJ2-1; 9 bases line up with TRBD2. Trimming removed 3 bases from V and 8 bases from J; junction bases left unmatched: 5. CDR1 and CDR2 (germline): SSHAT, FNYEAQ (reference sequence). CDR3 length equals 14 residues.

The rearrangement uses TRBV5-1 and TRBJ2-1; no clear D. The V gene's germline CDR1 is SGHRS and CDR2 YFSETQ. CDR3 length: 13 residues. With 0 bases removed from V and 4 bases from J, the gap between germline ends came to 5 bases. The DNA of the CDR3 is TGCGCCAGCAGCTTGGCTTTTTACAATGAGCAGTTCTTC. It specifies CASSLAFYNEQFF.

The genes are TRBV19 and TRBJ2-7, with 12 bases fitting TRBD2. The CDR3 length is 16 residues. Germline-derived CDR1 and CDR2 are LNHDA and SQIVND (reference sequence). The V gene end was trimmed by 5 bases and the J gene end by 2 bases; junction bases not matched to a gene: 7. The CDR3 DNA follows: TGTGCCAGTAGTGCTACCGGGACTAGCGGGCCCTACGAGCAGTACTTC. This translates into CASSATGTSGPYEQYF.